A selection of T cell receptor beta chains follows, all from one sample in a study of T cells expressing NK-cell markers. TCRdb reprocessed the 5' RACE reads, with one entry per CDR3 protein and no DNA. There are 500,000 to 600,000 distinct CDR3 sequences in the sample, with 3% to 4.5% held by the top ten. Input material: blood T cells: a sorted CD56 or NKG2C T cell subset, CD4+ or CD8+ T cells, or bulk PBMC T cells (not recorded which). The receptors were sampled from a man in his late teens or twenties in good health. Both conserved end residues are part of each CDR3.

J	V	CDR3
TRBJ2-7	TRBV6-5	CASSYSAGGGPNF
TRBJ2-7	TRBV28	CARQRDLNYEQYF
TRBJ2-3	TRBV6-2/TRBV6-3	CASSYFDTDTQYF
TRBJ1-2	TRBV4-3	CASSQGGGGDGYTF
TRBJ2-1	TRBV15	CATSPGGNEQFF
TRBJ2-1	TRBV20-1	CSATRTSGKRNEQFF
TRBJ2-7	TRBV29-1	CSVISGTHEQYF
TRBJ2-2	TRBV12-3/TRBV12-4	CASSLRASGHPGELFF
TRBJ2-3	TRBV20-1	CSARDPQRDTQYF
TRBJ2-1	TRBV4-1	CASSQDRDRSYNEQFF
TRBJ2-7	TRBV5-1	CASSLVPGQGADEQYF
TRBJ2-3	TRBV7-2	CASSLGGTGVTDTQYF
TRBJ2-1	TRBV11-3	CASSPRSGQGAKNEQFF
TRBJ1-1	TRBV12-3/TRBV12-4	CASSFVSGTGRPEAFF
TRBJ2-7	TRBV7-2	CASSLSTAREQYF
TRBJ2-1	TRBV10-1	CASSEGGIAGLYNEQFF
TRBJ2-1	TRBV20-1	CSARGARGGGNEQFF
TRBJ2-1	TRBV5-1	CASSLARGAGAPSSYNEQFF
TRBJ2-5	TRBV10-3	CAISQGETQYF
TRBJ2-7	TRBV3-1	CASSQDGPRLAGLYEQYF
TRBJ1-1	TRBV4-1	CASSQKTGNTEAFF
TRBJ1-1	TRBV4-2	CASSQGGQSSNTEAFF
TRBJ2-3	TRBV7-9	CASSHGIGDTQYF
TRBJ2-1	TRBV6-5	CASSPRQDEQFF
TRBJ2-7	TRBV18	CASSAYSDYEQYF
TRBJ2-5	TRBV6-5	CASSYSGQKETQYF
TRBJ2-2	TRBV7-2	CASSLVGTRKNTGELFF
TRBJ2-3	TRBV2	CASRKQLVLDGSTDTQYF
TRBJ2-1	TRBV28	CASSLYSRQGGKNEQFF
TRBJ2-1	TRBV28	CASSNGGQGDNEQFF
TRBJ2-1	TRBV20-1	CSASRGAGLPMNEQFF
TRBJ2-1	TRBV19	CASSIYRTPFRNEQFF
TRBJ2-2	TRBV2	CASTRDTSTGELFF
TRBJ2-1	TRBV7-8	CASSLIRTSTGYNEQFF
TRBJ2-7	TRBV10-3	CAITPTSAPYEQYF
TRBJ2-7	TRBV20-1	CSARTATGDEQYF
TRBJ2-3	TRBV7-9	CASSSQGLAGGTDTQYF
TRBJ2-5	TRBV14	CASSPWGLIQETQYF
TRBJ2-1	TRBV11-2	CASSDKLAGGPNEQFF
TRBJ2-2	TRBV5-1	CASSLAVPNTGELFF
TRBJ2-1	TRBV12-3/TRBV12-4	CASTLGIGGRGEQFF
TRBJ1-6	TRBV20-1	CSARENRDNSPLHF
TRBJ2-4	TRBV29-1	CSVELASRPKNIQYF
TRBJ1-3	TRBV29-1	CSVPGSGNTIYF
TRBJ2-2	TRBV29-1	CSVRTSGTNTGELFF
TRBJ2-2	TRBV19	CASRTGQHTGELFF